Sequencing of this TCR beta chain was carried out in a study of T cell clonality in common variable immunodeficiency. Findings of the study overall: Authors noted CVID clonality's cause needs subpopulation repertoire sequencing. CVID subjects shared fewer TCRbeta clones than healthy controls did.

The method was immunoSEQ multiplex PCR; TCRdb's version includes in-frame clones alone and lacks a portion of them. The sample presents about 42,000 clones, none singletons. This clone has ten or more counts. Its specificity is not known. The read gets to within 3 residues of the CDR3 end, and the germline J gene fills in the rest. Caucasian heritage predominated among both patients and controls. Heparinized whole blood, about 4.5 to 9 ml, came from each donor. CDR3 length: 13 residues. The germline V and J ends were trimmed by 6 bases and 6 bases, with 15 bases remaining between them. The germline V gene has CDR1 DFQATT and CDR2 SNEGSKA (reference sequence).

This TCR came from a person aged 18 to 70 in good health. The chain combines TRBV20-1 with TRBJ2-1, with D possibly being TRBD2 (5 bases). The sample taken for sequencing was peripheral blood mononuclear cells. The covered CDR3 bases are TGCAGTGCCAAACTAGGCCCGATCAATGAG. Translation: CSAKLGPINE. The full-length CDR3 reads as CSAKLGPINEQFF.